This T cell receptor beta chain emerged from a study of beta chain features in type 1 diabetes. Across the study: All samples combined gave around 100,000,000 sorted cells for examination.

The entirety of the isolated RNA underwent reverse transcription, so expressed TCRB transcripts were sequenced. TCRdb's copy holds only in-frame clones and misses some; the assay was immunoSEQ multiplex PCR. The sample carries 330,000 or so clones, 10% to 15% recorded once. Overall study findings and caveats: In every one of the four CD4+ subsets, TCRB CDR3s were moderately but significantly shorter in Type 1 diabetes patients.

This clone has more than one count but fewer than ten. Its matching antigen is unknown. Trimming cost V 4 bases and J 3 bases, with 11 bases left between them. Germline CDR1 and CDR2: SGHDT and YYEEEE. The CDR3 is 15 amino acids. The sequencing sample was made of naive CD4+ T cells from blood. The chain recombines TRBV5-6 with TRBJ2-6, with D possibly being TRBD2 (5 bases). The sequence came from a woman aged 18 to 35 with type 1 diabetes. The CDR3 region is CASSNHGGGANVLTF. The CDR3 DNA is TGTGCCAGCAGCAATCACGGAGGTGGGGCCAACGTCCTGACTTTC.